Given below is one TCR beta chain in context. After removal of 4 bases from V and 9 bases from J, the junction contained 23 bases not matched to a gene. Looked up from germline, CDR1 is KGHSH and CDR2 is LQKENI. This CDR3 is built from 19 residues. These data belong to a study of technical replicates of blood from a few donors. Produced via immunoSEQ multiplex PCR; TCRdb's table is partial and in-frame only. The sample yields approximately 94,000 clones, 90% to 97% seen once. The receptor was derived from a human donor in good health. The chain is built from TRBV18 and TRBJ2-1; 8 bases line up with TRBD2. Sequenced material: T cells isolated from PBMCs. Written as DNA, the CDR3 is TGTGCCAGCTCACTGAATGCTCCCCGGCCACTAGCGGTGGAGGGTGAGCAGTTCTTC. Protein sequence: CASSLNAPRPLAVEGEQFF.